This T cell receptor beta chain was recovered during a study of monozygotic twins with inflammatory bowel disease. From the 5' RACE reads, TCRdb lists one entry per CDR3 protein and no DNA. Here the sample table reports under 150,000 distinct CDR3 sequences. Concerning this clonotype: The antigen remains unidentified.

Study-level points and caveats: IBD patients shared fewer clonotypes with others than healthy twins, especially with disease activity. Subtypes among T cells remained indistinguishable.

Material for sequencing was blood. The sequence was obtained from a human donor with ulcerative colitis or Crohn's disease, or a healthy co-twin of an affected twin (not recorded which).

CDR3 sequence: CASSQVSPTNEQFF. The rearrangement links TRBV4-1 to TRBJ2-1. Germline CDR1 MGHRA, CDR2 YSYEKL. There are 14 residues in the CDR3.